This T cell receptor (beta chain) was profiled in a study of beta chain features in type 1 diabetes. Notes on the study in general: Across all four CD4+ subsets, people with type 1 diabetes showed modestly shorter TCRB CDR3s. Type 1 diabetes patients had VDJ junctions that carried fewer insertions and more deletions.

Reverse transcribing all isolated RNA meant expressed TCRB transcripts were sequenced. The repertoire was sequenced with immunoSEQ multiplex PCR; TCRdb's copy has only in-frame clones and lacks some. The table records roughly 26,000 clones, almost 50% of them present only once. As to this clone: Its antigen is not identified.

The CDR3 totals 16 residues. CDR1 and CDR2 from the germline V gene are SQVTM and ANQGSEA. The V end was cut by 7 bases, the J end by 0 bases, with 21 bases between. Sorting of CD4+ naive, central memory, regulatory and stem cell-like memory cells was performed via CD45RO/CCR7/CD25/CD127/CD95/CD27. The sequenced sample consisted of stem cell memory CD4+ T cells from blood. The TCR sequence derives from a young man with type 1 diabetes. The rearrangement links TRBV29-1 to TRBJ1-1; unclear D gene. As DNA, the CDR3 is TGCAGCGCCGCGGGCGTGGGATTCTCCATGAACACTGAAGCTTTCTTT. This gives the protein CSAAGVGFSMNTEAFF.